This T cell receptor beta chain was recovered during a study of radiotherapy plus CTLA-4 blockade in lung cancer. Study context: Patients showed objective responses in roughly 18% of cases and disease control in roughly 31%.

Assay: immunoSEQ multiplex PCR; the TCRdb copy retains only in-frame clones and omits some. The table lists over 85,000 clones, approximately 86% of them singletons. V was cut by 2 bases and J by 7 bases, with 34 bases left in between. The CDR3 loop spans 21 amino acids. Germline CDR1 and CDR2: SGHRS and YFSETQ. This clone occurred once. The source of this sequence is a human donor with non-small cell lung cancer that progressed on radiotherapy plus ipilimumab. The J gene is TRBJ2-1, the V gene TRBV5-1, with D perhaps matching TRBD1 (7 bases). The starting material was peripheral blood, obtained from a patient treated with radiotherapy plus ipilimumab. The CDR3 nucleotides read TGCGCCAGCAGCTTTGGACAGGAGGGCCCCTCTCTTAGGGTGCCCAGTAATGAGCAGTTCTTC. This sequence encodes CASSFGQEGPSLRVPSNEQFF.